This T cell receptor beta chain was obtained from a study of chemoradiotherapy in HPV16-positive cancers. The wider study: Candidate HPV-specific clones and shared TCR motifs came from a couple of HPV16-positive patients. Study-wide results and caveats: HPV-responsive T-cell expansion during chemoradiotherapy was linked to improved recurrence-free survival in HPV16-positive patients. During treatment, candidate HPV-specific clones and E7-related motifs expanded in tumor.

Clones were read by immunoSEQ multiplex PCR, and TCRdb kept only the in-frame ones, dropping some. The repertoire consists of under 7,500 clones, with roughly 84% occurring once and the leading ten covering less than 8%. The germline CDR1 and CDR2 sequences are SGHAT and FQNNGV. The CDR3 spans 12 residues. Trimming removed 3 bases at V and 6 bases at J, with 9 bases between. Repertoires were sampled repeatedly during chemoradiotherapy. Notes on this clone: Its antigen is not identified.

The input for sequencing was tumor tissue, taken from a patient who underwent chemoradiotherapy. This receptor was obtained from a human donor with HPV-associated anogenital cancer. The chain has TRBV11-2 and TRBJ2-7; D not certain. This chain's CDR3 is CASSFGPLEQYF. The CDR3 coding sequence is TGTGCCAGCAGCTTTGGTCCTCTCGAGCAGTACTTC.